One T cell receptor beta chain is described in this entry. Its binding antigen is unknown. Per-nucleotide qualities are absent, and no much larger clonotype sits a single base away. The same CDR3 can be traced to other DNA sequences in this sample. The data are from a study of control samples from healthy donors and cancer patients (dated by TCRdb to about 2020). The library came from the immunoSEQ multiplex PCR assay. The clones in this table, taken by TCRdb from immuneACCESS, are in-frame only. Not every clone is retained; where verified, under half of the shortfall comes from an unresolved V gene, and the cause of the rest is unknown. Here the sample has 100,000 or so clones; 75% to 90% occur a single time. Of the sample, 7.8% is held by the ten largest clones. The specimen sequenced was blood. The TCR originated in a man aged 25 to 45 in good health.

At the DNA level, the sequence is TGTGCCAGCAGTGAAGCTAGCGGGGGGCAAGAGACCCAGTACTTC. It encodes CASSEASGGQETQYF. The receptor chain draws on TRBV6-1 and TRBJ2-5, with TRBD2 matching 10 junction bases. CDR1 MNHNS and CDR2 SASEGT are derived from the germline V gene. The CDR3 runs 15 residues from the cysteine to the phenylalanine. Only the CDR3 region is kept as DNA, spanning 45 bases read in frame from base 1. Here V drops 0 bases and J drops 2 bases, and the junction holds 0 bases not matched to any gene.